The present entry profiles one T cell receptor beta chain with its context. Compared with germline, one end of the junction differs, possibly owing to a read error. The assay was immunoSEQ multiplex PCR, and TCRdb's table has in-frame clones only and misses some. Among 35,000 to 45,000 clones, 80% to 90% were seen once, and the ten largest hold under 5.5%. The germline V gene encodes CDR1 SEHNR and CDR2 FQNEAQ (reference sequence). The CDR3 length is 15 residues. The sample is drawn from a study of blood T cell repertoires in COVID-19. About the study: COVID-19 samples, acute and convalescent, were from the United States, Italy and Spain. The analysed material was cDNA or gDNA that came from T cells, B-cell-depleted T cells, or PBMCs.

The sample consisted of peripheral blood. The chain combines TRBV7-9 with TRBJ2-3, with TRBD2 matching 10 bases. The source is a man aged 35 to 55 with active COVID-19. CDR3 loop: CASSPGASGSRSRVF. CDR3 nucleotides: TGTGCCAGCAGCCCAGGGGCTAGCGGGAGCCGGAGCAGGGTTTTT.